The T cell receptor (beta chain) described here comes from a study of cytomegalovirus exposure and HLA in healthy donors. V was cut by 3 bases and J by 3 bases, with 11 bases left in between. This CDR3 contains 14 residues. Germline V gene data show CDR1 as ENHRY and CDR2 as SYGVKD. The study ran its PCR with 60 Vbeta and 13 Jbeta primers. Using immunoSEQ multiplex PCR, the repertoire was profiled, and TCRdb retains in-frame clones only, with some absent. Among around 150,000 clones listed, around four fifths were seen once. The sample holds a few counts of this clone. The rearrangement joins TRBV10-3 to TRBJ2-5, with D possibly matching TRBD2 (6 bases). The source of this sequence is a man in his late teens or twenties in good health and CMV-seropositive. The sample taken for sequencing was PBMCs. CDR3 sequence (DNA): TGTGCCATCAGTGATGGAGGAGGGAAAGAGACCCAGTACTTC. Translated: CAISDGGGKETQYF.